Shown below are 30 T cell receptor beta chains from a single sample sequenced in a study of cytomegalovirus exposure and HLA in healthy donors. The study ran its PCR with 60 Vbeta and 13 Jbeta primers. Clones were sequenced by immunoSEQ multiplex PCR, and TCRdb holds only the in-frame ones, with some missing. The sample carries roughly 49,000 clones, about four fifths recorded once. Specimen: PBMCs. These receptors were taken from a boy younger than 18 in good health and CMV-seropositive.

The rearrangement joins TRBV4-1 to TRBJ1-6; D is ambiguous. This CDR3 is built from 17 residues. Germline loops: CDR1 MGHRA, CDR2 YSYEKL. The V and J ends lost 4 bases and 6 bases respectively, with 19 bases between them. In nucleotides, the CDR3 is TGCGCCAGCAGCCTCACAGCCCCGGCCCAAGCTAATTCACCCCTCCACTTT. This encodes CASSLTAPAQANSPLHF.

The chain combines TRBV18 with TRBJ1-2; D is possibly TRBD1 (5 bases). Germline V gives CDR1 KGHSH, CDR2 LQKENI. Trimming removed 3 bases at V and 4 bases at J, with 9 bases between. This CDR3 comprises 13 residues. This CDR3 is CASSPSGGYGYTF. The DNA of the CDR3 is TGTGCCAGCTCACCTTCGGGGGGCTATGGCTACACCTTC. The whole variable domain, filled in from reference TRBV18 and TRBJ1-2, reads NAGVMQNPRHLVRRRGQEARLRCSPMKGHSHVYWYRQLPEEGLKFMVYLQKENIIDESGMPKERFSAEFPKEGPSILRIQQVVRGDSAAYFCASSPSGGYGYTFGSGTRLTVV.

The chain is built from TRBV20-1 and TRBJ2-7; TRBD2 is a possible D gene (6 bases). Germline CDR1 and CDR2: DFQATT and SNEGSKA (reference sequence). CDR3 length: 11 residues. Trimming removed 5 bases from V and 6 bases from J, with 11 bases in between. Written as DNA, the CDR3 is TGCAGTGCTGACGGGGGTTTCGAGCAGTACTTC. It is translated as CSADGGFEQYF.

The chain recombines TRBV27 with TRBJ2-2, with no clear D. CDR1 is MNHEY and CDR2 is SMNVEV in the germline V gene (reference sequence). The length of the CDR3 is 11 residues. V was clipped by 4 bases and J by 6 bases, with 3 bases between them. CDR3 region: CASSSAGELFF. For the CDR3, the DNA is TGTGCCAGCAGTTCGGCCGGGGAGCTGTTTTTT.

This clone has just a few counts. This chain links TRBV5-4 with TRBJ2-1, with 8 bases matching TRBD2. CDR3 size: 16 residues. Per germline, CDR1 SGHNT and CDR2 YYREEE (reference sequence). J was trimmed by 8 bases and V by 5 bases; bases with no gene match: 15. CDR3 DNA sequence: TGTGCCAGCAGTTACCCGCGGGGGGCCGGCGGGGATGAGCAGTTCTTC. Translating it yields CASSYPRGAGGDEQFF.

Only one count was recorded for this clone. The chain joins TRBV5-1 to TRBJ2-1, with 8 bases lining up with TRBD2. After removal of 0 bases from V and 10 bases from J, the junction contained 3 bases not matched to a gene. This CDR3 is 13 amino acids long. CDR1 is SGHRS and CDR2 is YFSETQ in the germline V gene. The CDR3 DNA reads TGCGCCAGCAGCTTGGGCACTAGCGGAGAGCAGTTCTTC. Translated, it gives CASSLGTSGEQFF.

This sequence joins TRBV2 and TRBJ2-7, with a tentative D call TRBD2 (5 bases). Trimming pared 4 bases from V and 6 bases from J, leaving 16 bases between. Germline CDR1 reads SNHLY; CDR2 reads FYNNEI. CDR3 length: 14 amino acids. The CDR3 sequence: CASSGLAPAGEQYF. The CDR3 DNA is TGTGCCAGCAGTGGGCTAGCACCGGCGGGCGAGCAGTACTTC. Complete variable domain (other parts from reference TRBV2 and TRBJ2-7): EPEVTQTPSHQVTQMGQEVILRCVPISNHLYFYWYRQILGQKVEFLVSFYNNEISEKSEIFDDQFSVERPDGSNFTLKIRSTKLEDSAMYFCASSGLAPAGEQYFGPGTRLTVT.

Of note for this clone: The junction departs from the called germline gene at one end, perhaps through a read error. This chain uses TRBV7-9 with TRBJ1-4; no clear D. Germline CDR1 reads SEHNR; CDR2 reads FQNEAQ (reference sequence). The CDR3 covers 13 residues. The CDR3 sequence is CSSREGSNEKLFF. CDR3 DNA: TGTTCCAGCCGCGAGGGCAGTAATGAAAAACTGTTTTTT.

The chain combines TRBV5-6 with TRBJ1-4, with D unresolved. The CDR3 sequence is 14 residues long. V was cut by 5 bases and J by 0 bases, with 8 bases left in between. Germline V gene lookup returns CDR1 SGHDT and CDR2 YYEEEE. The DNA of the CDR3 is TGTGCCAGCAGTACAGTCACAACTAATGAAAAACTGTTTTTT. Amino acid sequence: CASSTVTTNEKLFF. Looking up the rest from reference TRBV5-6 and TRBJ1-4 gives the full variable domain: DAGVTQSPTHLIKTRGQQVTLRCSPKSGHDTVSWYQQALGQGPQFIFQYYEEEERQRGNFPDRFSGHQFPNYSSELNVNALLLGDSALYLCASSTVTTNEKLFFGSGTQLSVL.

The gene calls are TRBV2 and TRBJ2-7, with 11 bases matching TRBD1. J was trimmed by 0 bases and V by 8 bases; bases with no gene match: 3. Looked up from germline, CDR1 is SNHLY and CDR2 is FYNNEI. CDR3 length: 14 amino acids. Here the CDR3 reads CASWGTGGSYEQYF. As DNA, the CDR3 is TGTGCCAGCTGGGGGACAGGGGGCTCCTACGAGCAGTACTTC. Variable domain in full (rest from reference TRBV2 and TRBJ2-7): EPEVTQTPSHQVTQMGQEVILRCVPISNHLYFYWYRQILGQKVEFLVSFYNNEISEKSEIFDDQFSVERPDGSNFTLKIRSTKLEDSAMYFCASWGTGGSYEQYFGPGTRLTVT.

This clone has a handful of counts. The V call is TRBV6-5, the J call TRBJ2-1; 8 bases agree with TRBD2. The CDR3 contains 15 residues. Trimming at V came to 6 bases and at J to 9 bases, leaving 13 bases not matched to a gene. CDR1 and CDR2 from the germline V gene are MNHEY and SVGAGI. In DNA, the CDR3 is TGTGCCAGCAGCTCGGGGGGCGGGGGGATCGGTGAGCAGTTCTTC. Its translation is CASSSGGGGIGEQFF.

The chain combines TRBV19 with TRBJ1-1; 7 positions agree with TRBD1. The CDR3 is made up of 14 amino acids. Germline V gives CDR1 LNHDA, CDR2 SQIVND (reference sequence). The V segment lost 10 bases and the J segment 2 bases; nucleotides outside the gene matches: 10. This chain's CDR3 is CATKKGTANTEAFF. In DNA form, the CDR3 reads TGTGCCACTAAAAAGGGGACAGCTAACACTGAAGCTTTCTTT.

J is TRBJ1-1 and V is TRBV4-1; D not certain. Germline assignment: CDR1 MGHRA and CDR2 YSYEKL. Trimming took off 0 bases at V and 6 bases at J, with 11 bases between the two ends. The length of the CDR3 is 14 residues. The CDR3 here is CASSQDGPRAEAFF. The DNA of the CDR3 is TGCGCCAGCAGCCAAGACGGCCCGAGGGCTGAAGCTTTCTTT.

V usage is TRBV16 and J usage is TRBJ2-1; a possible D gene is TRBD2 (6 bases). Per germline, CDR1 KGHSY and CDR2 FQNENV. V lost 0 bases and J 0 bases, leaving 15 bases between the germline ends. The CDR3 is 18 amino acids. The CDR3 DNA sequence: TGTGCCAGCAGCCAATCAGTTCCCGCCGGGAGCTCCTACAATGAGCAGTTCTTC. This encodes CASSQSVPAGSSYNEQFF.

The chain joins TRBV6-1 to TRBJ2-1; possibly TRBD2 for D (6 bases). The CDR3 contains 15 residues. CDR1 is MNHNS, CDR2 SASEGT, per germline. Trimming cost V 7 bases and J 4 bases, with 17 bases left between them. For the CDR3, the DNA is TGTGCCAGCATTAGCGGCAGGGAAATATACAATGAGCAGTTCTTC. This encodes CASISGREIYNEQFF.

This clone was observed a handful of times. For the CDR3, the DNA is TGTGCCAGCAGCTACCGGGACAGGGTCTCTGGCAATCAGCCCCAGCATTTT. Encoded protein: CASSYRDRVSGNQPQHF. The V gene is TRBV7-8, the J gene TRBJ1-5, with 9 bases that match TRBD1. This CDR3 spans 17 amino acids. V was clipped by 4 bases and J by 2 bases; unmatched bases: 9. CDR1 SGHVS and CDR2 FQNEAQ come from the germline V gene.

The V call is TRBV6-6, the J call TRBJ1-1, with TRBD1 identical over 7 bases. Germline CDR1 reads MNHNY; CDR2 reads SVGAGI (reference sequence). Germline trimming cut 1 base from V and 1 base from J; bases unmatched to any gene: 0. The CDR3 spans 14 residues. The CDR3, as DNA: TGTGCCAGCAGTTACTGGACAGGGAACACTGAAGCTTTCTTT. It is translated as CASSYWTGNTEAFF.

The rearrangement joins TRBV7-9 to TRBJ1-3; 7 bases agree with TRBD1. Losses at the gene ends were 4 bases for V and 2 bases for J; bases not matched to a gene: 8. This CDR3 spans 16 amino acids. The germline CDR1 and CDR2 sequences are SEHNR and FQNEAQ (reference sequence). In nucleotides, the CDR3 is TGTGCCAGCAGCTCCCAGACAGGGTTCACTGGAAACACCATATATTTT. This encodes CASSSQTGFTGNTIYF.

This clone was picked up a small number of times. The junction does not match germline at one end; this may be a read error. This chain joins TRBV7-7 and TRBJ2-1; TRBD2 might be the D (5 bases). The germline gives CDR1 SSHAT, CDR2 FNYEAQ (reference sequence). The CDR3 consists of 13 residues. The DNA for the CDR3 is TGTGCTAGCAGCTCCCCTCCGGGGAATGAGCAGTTCTTC. Residues: CASSSPPGNEQFF.

The rearrangement uses TRBV7-3 and TRBJ2-5; no clear D gene. The CDR3 extends over 13 amino acids. V was pared by 4 bases and J by 0 bases, with 6 bases between. The V gene's germline CDR1 is SGHTA and CDR2 FQGTGA. CDR3 amino acids: CASSSSYQETQYF. CDR3 sequence (DNA): TGTGCCAGCAGCTCCTCGTACCAAGAGACCCAGTACTTC. Full variable domain (missing parts from reference TRBV7-3 and TRBJ2-5): GAGVSQTPSNKVTEKGKYVELRCDPISGHTALYWYRQSLGQGPEFLIYFQGTGAADDSGLPNDRFFAVRPEGSVSTLKIQRTERGDSAVYLCASSSSYQETQYFGPGTRLLVL.

The CDR3 sequence: CASSPSQYNEQYF. In DNA form, the CDR3 reads TGTGCCAGCTCACCATCCCAGTACAACGAGCAGTACTTC. The chain has TRBV18 and TRBJ2-7; D is unclear. CDR3 length equals 13 residues. Germline V CDR1 and CDR2: KGHSH, LQKENI. The V end lost 2 bases, the J end lost 5 bases, and 10 bases lay between the germline ends.

This chain uses TRBV13 with TRBJ2-2; tentative D call: TRBD1 (5 bases). Trimming left V 4 bases short and J 5 bases short, with 11 bases between. The length of the CDR3 is 14 residues. The germline V gene has CDR1 PRHDT and CDR2 FYEKMQ (reference sequence). The CDR3 coding sequence is TGTGCCAGCAGCTGGGCGACAGAAACCGGGGAGCTGTTTTTT. Its protein is CASSWATETGELFF. Looking up the rest from reference TRBV13 and TRBJ2-2 gives the full variable domain: AAGVIQSPRHLIKEKRETATLKCYPIPRHDTVYWYQQGPGQDPQFLISFYEKMQSDKGSIPDRFSAQQFSDYHSELNMSSLELGDSALYFCASSWATETGELFFGEGSRLTVL.

The table lists this clone with a count of one. The rearrangement links TRBV19 to TRBJ1-6; no clear D gene. CDR3 length equals 16 residues. V was clipped by 4 bases and J by 4 bases, with 14 bases between them. Looked up from germline, CDR1 is LNHDA and CDR2 is SQIVND (reference sequence). CDR3 nucleotides: TGTGCCAGTAGTACCGACTCGAACGGGTATAATTCACCCCTCCACTTT. Protein sequence: CASSTDSNGYNSPLHF.

This chain joins TRBV9 and TRBJ2-7, with D tentatively TRBD2 (6 bases). Germline-derived CDR1 and CDR2 are SGDLS and YYNGEE. V lost 0 bases to trimming and J lost 2 bases, with 9 bases between them. This CDR3 is 14 amino acids long. This CDR3 is CASSVGGGTYEQYF. CDR3 DNA sequence: TGTGCCAGCAGCGTAGGTGGGGGGACCTACGAGCAGTACTTC.

This clone occurred once. This same CDR3 is encoded by further DNA sequences in the sample. This sequence joins TRBV18 and TRBJ2-5; 11 bases line up with TRBD1. The CDR3 is 15 amino acids. The germline CDR1 and CDR2 sequences are KGHSH and LQKENI. The trim removed 3 bases at V and 2 bases at J, leaving 2 bases unmatched. CDR3 region: CASSPGTGGQETQYF. DNA for the CDR3: TGTGCCAGCTCACCGGGGACAGGGGGGCAAGAGACCCAGTACTTC.

The J gene is TRBJ2-5, the V gene TRBV9, with TRBD1 identical over 7 bases. After removal of 2 bases from V and 4 bases from J, the junction contained 8 bases not matched to a gene. Looked up from germline, CDR1 is SGDLS and CDR2 is YYNGEE. The CDR3 extends over 15 amino acids. Here the CDR3 reads CASSVAQGMGETQYF. The CDR3 DNA reads as TGTGCCAGCAGCGTGGCACAGGGGATGGGAGAGACCCAGTACTTC.

This chain joins TRBV10-3 and TRBJ1-5, with 7 bases fitting TRBD1. Germline V gene lookup returns CDR1 ENHRY and CDR2 SYGVKD. This CDR3 region has 13 residues. V lost 7 bases, J lost 9 bases, and 9 bases stayed unmatched. The CDR3 bases are TGTGCCATCACCCACGGACAGGTCTGGCCCCAGCATTTT. This gives the protein CAITHGQVWPQHF.

The chain employs TRBV7-9 and TRBJ2-2, with TRBD2 matching over 9 bases. With V trimmed by 5 bases and J by 3 bases, 4 bases remained unmatched. CDR1 SEHNR and CDR2 FQNEAQ come from the germline V gene (reference sequence). The CDR3 is 15 residues long. In DNA form, the CDR3 reads TGTGCCAGCAGCCCTCGACTAGCGGACACCGGGGAGCTGTTTTTT. Protein product: CASSPRLADTGELFF.

This CDR3 is CASSYTRGSETQYF. CDR3 DNA sequence: TGTGCCAGCAGTTATACAAGGGGCTCGGAGACCCAGTACTTC. The rearrangement joins TRBV6-5 to TRBJ2-5, with D tentatively TRBD1 (5 bases). CDR3 length: 14 amino acids. Per germline, CDR1 MNHEY and CDR2 SVGAGI. Between the trimmed V and J ends, which lost 3 bases and 5 bases, there was a span of 13 bases.

This clone appeared a single time. This chain uses TRBV10-2 with TRBJ2-3; a possible D gene is TRBD1 (6 bases). V lost 3 bases, J lost 1 base, and 14 bases lay in between. Looked up from germline, CDR1 is WSHSY and CDR2 is SAAADI. CDR3 length: 16 residues. The CDR3 DNA sequence: TGCGCCAGCAGTGATGGGGGCCGGGGTGGCACAGATACGCAGTATTTT. Translation: CASSDGGRGGTDTQYF.